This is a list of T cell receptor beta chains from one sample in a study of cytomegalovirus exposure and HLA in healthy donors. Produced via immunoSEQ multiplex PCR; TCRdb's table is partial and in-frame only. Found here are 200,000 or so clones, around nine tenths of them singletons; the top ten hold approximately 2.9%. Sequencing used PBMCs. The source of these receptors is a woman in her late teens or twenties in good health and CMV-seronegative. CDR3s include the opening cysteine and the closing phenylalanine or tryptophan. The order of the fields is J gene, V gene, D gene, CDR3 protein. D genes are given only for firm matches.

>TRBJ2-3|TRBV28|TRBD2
CASSPPGGLKTDTQYF
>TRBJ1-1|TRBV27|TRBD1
CASSLLTGVVTEAFF
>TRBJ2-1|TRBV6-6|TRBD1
CASSYQDRGPNNEQFF
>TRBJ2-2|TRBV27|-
CASSLRQVGPGELFF
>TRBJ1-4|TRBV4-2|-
CASSQEGPGASGGKLFF
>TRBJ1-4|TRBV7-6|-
CASSLARGQPGDEKLFF
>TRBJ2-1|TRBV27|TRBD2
CASSFTSANPSSYNEQFF
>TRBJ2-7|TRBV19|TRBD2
CASSMASGSGYEQYF
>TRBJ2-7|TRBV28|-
CASSSPGLTYEQYF
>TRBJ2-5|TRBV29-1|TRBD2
CSATEGTRGAQYF
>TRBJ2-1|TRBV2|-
CASSETGVYSNEQFF
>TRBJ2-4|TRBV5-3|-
CARSLGERLANIQYF
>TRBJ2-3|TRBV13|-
CASAQADTQYF
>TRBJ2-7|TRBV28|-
CASSHPTGTYEQYF
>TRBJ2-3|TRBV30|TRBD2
CAWSPGYGGTDTQYF
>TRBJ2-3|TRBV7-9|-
CASSLLAADTQYF
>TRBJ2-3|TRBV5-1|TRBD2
CASSLALAGGPPDTQYF
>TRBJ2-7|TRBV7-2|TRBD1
CASSYRGQGLSYEQYF
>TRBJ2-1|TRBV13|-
CASSLAAALSGEQFF
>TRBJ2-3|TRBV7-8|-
CASSLLGSGRTDTQYF
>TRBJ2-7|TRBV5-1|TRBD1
CATVHGTGGTPYF
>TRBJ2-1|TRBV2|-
CASSVLRTENNEQFF
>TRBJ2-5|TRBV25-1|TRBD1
CASSDPGQLQTQYF
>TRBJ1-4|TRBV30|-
CAWSRAANEKLFF
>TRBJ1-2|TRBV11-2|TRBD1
CASSFRDRTYGYTF
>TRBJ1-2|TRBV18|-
CASSPGLQLYGYTF
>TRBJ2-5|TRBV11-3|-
CASSKDAGGGETQYF
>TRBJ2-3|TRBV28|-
CASSSASGLSTDTQYF
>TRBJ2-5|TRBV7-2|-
CASSLIGGRVSGQETQYF
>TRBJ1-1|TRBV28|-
CASSSPVALNTEAFF
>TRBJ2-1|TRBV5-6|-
CASTYWTTGLVSYNEQFF
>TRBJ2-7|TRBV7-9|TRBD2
CASVAGGLTSEQYF
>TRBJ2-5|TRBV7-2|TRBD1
CASSPRGQGLRETQYF
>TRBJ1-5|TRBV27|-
CASSLTVYGNQPQHF
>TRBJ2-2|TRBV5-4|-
CASSSKTGELFF
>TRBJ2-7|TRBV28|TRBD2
CASSFYGLAGVSYEQYF
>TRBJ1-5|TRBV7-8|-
CASSISYQPQHF
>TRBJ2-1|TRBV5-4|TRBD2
CASSVPGGRAEQFF
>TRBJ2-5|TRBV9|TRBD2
CASSVGTSGQETQYF
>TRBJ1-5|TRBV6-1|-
CASTQGLVQPQHF
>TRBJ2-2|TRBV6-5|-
CASSYSIEGASGELFF
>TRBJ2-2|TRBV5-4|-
CASSAPRGTGELFF